This TCR beta chain derives from a study of beta chain features in type 1 diabetes (dated by TCRdb to 2017 to 2018). In terms of the full investigation: No differences in mean age, gender distribution, total cell number or subset yield were found between patients and healthy donors. Across all samples, about 110 million sorted cells were examined, and cell number per subset correlated strongly with RNA yield. The study compared the TCRB repertoires of sorted circulating CD4+ T cell subsets in recently diagnosed type 1 diabetes patients with those in matched healthy donors. Regulatory and stem cell-like memory subsets were isolated from only 8 patients and roughly eight healthy donors, whereas naive and central memory subsets came from all 28 donors. Here is what the overall study found, with its caveats: Because small numbers of individuals were included in the HLA sub-analyses, any influence of HLA type on TCRB rearrangement was left unresolved. Because cDNA was sequenced instead of genomic DNA, activated cells with high expression could be over-represented, although the groups did not differ in activation or CD3 levels. Patients with type 1 diabetes made fewer insertions and deleted more nucleotides at VDJ recombination sites, implying thymic rearrangement abnormalities. Shorter templates might have been favored by PCR, but patient and control samples were amplified and corrected together, so both groups would have been affected equally by any skew. In all four CD4+ subsets, TCRB CDR3 length was moderately but significantly shorter in type 1 diabetes patients. Naive, central memory and regulatory TCRB repertoires appeared to be more alike among patients than among healthy donors.

The CDR3, cysteine through phenylalanine, is 16 amino acids long. Only the CDR3 part of the read is kept: 48 bases, read in frame from the first base. Between the V and J ends, shortened by 4 bases and 5 bases respectively, the junction contains 21 bases. CDR1 and CDR2, per the germline V gene, are SGDLS and YYNGEE. The High Capacity cDNA Reverse Transcription Kit was used to reverse transcribe all of the isolated RNA, meaning that expressed TCRB transcripts were what got sequenced. Deep immunoSEQ sequencing was performed on naive, central memory and regulatory T cell samples, with an average of about 3.6 million total reads per sample. Sorted cells were lysed in RLT buffer and RNA was extracted with DNase-treated RNeasy Micro or Mini kits, depending on cell number. To prevent cross-contamination, every cell subset was processed on its own, while patient and healthy donor samples were processed together. TCRB sequences were amplified from cDNA with the immunoSEQ multiplex PCR, producing 87-bp fragments spanning the CDR3 region. Sequencing of the amplicons was performed on the Illumina HiSeq platform. Processing in the source paper ran as follows. Synthetic template baselines were used to correct PCR bias computationally, reads within Hamming distance 2 were collapsed together, and singletons that could not be merged were discarded. Reads were aligned against IMGT so that V, D and J genes, CDR3 length and insertions or deletions at six rearrangement sites could be assigned. Within each subset, clonotype counts were normalized to sorted cell number, after which true diversity and Gini coefficients were computed with the tcR R package. Repertoire sharing was quantified using the overlap coefficient calculated on TCRB nucleotide sequences. The table was pulled from immuneACCESS by TCRdb, which kept in-frame rearrangements only. Such tables lose some clones; where checked, under half of the loss comes from unresolved V genes, and the rest has no known cause. V, J and clone size are those of that table, while D and trimming were read from the DNA. Present in this sample are 300,000 to 350,000 clones, less than 10% of which were seen just once. The top ten clonotypes cover around 0.44% of the sample.

Note on this clone: Its binding antigen is unknown. No much larger clonotype is one base removed from it; base qualities were not supplied.

Each donor gave one peripheral blood draw, about 110 mL on average, collected into heparinised tubes. Using a panel that included CD45RO, CCR7, CD25, CD127, CD95 and CD27, naive, central memory, regulatory and stem cell-like memory CD4+ T cells were sorted on a BD FACSAria II. All sorted populations exceeded 98% purity. Right away, PBMCs were isolated by Lymphoprep density gradient centrifugation and were stained directly, with no culture step. So that batch effects would be minimized, each experiment stained and sorted samples in pairs, pairing one healthy donor with one patient. This receptor was identified in a woman between 18 and 30 years old in good health. The source material was central memory CD4+ T cells from blood. Recombination linked TRBV9 to TRBJ2-5; a confident D gene designation cannot be given. CDR3 region: CASSSQRGSQQETQYF. The nucleotides read TGTGCCAGCAGCTCCCAACGTGGCAGTCAACAGGAGACCCAGTACTTC.